The 9 T cell receptor beta chains listed next were all sequenced from one sample in a study of blood T cell repertoires in COVID-19. Repertoires were generated with immunoSEQ multiplex PCR, while TCRdb's copy carries only in-frame clones and drops some. The table shows around 360,000 clones, with 87% occurring only once. Sequenced: PBMCs or T cells enriched from blood (not recorded which). The receptor source for this set is a man aged 35-49 years in a cohort exposed to, infected with or recovered from COVID-19 (not recorded which).

The chain employs TRBV20-1 and TRBJ2-1, with D possibly being TRBD2 (5 bases). The germline V gene has CDR1 DFQATT and CDR2 SNEGSKA (reference sequence). The CDR3 is 14 residues long. V was shortened by 3 bases and J by 1 base, with 10 bases between the two germline ends. Written as DNA, the CDR3 is TGCAGTGCTAGTCAGGACTCGTCCTACAATGAGCAGTTCTTC. Protein: CSASQDSSYNEQFF.

V usage is TRBV28 and J usage is TRBJ2-7, with 8 bases fitting TRBD1. Trimming cost V 2 bases and J 2 bases; bases outside gene matches: 5. The CDR3 totals 15 residues. CDR1 is MDHEN, CDR2 SYDVKM, per germline. The CDR3 spells CASSLRDRPTYEQYF. CDR3 DNA: TGTGCCAGCAGTTTAAGGGACAGGCCTACCTACGAGCAGTACTTC.

The chain recombines TRBV5-5 with TRBJ1-1; 9 nucleotides match TRBD1. Germline CDR1 reads SGHKS; CDR2 reads YYEKEE (reference sequence). The CDR3 loop spans 15 amino acids. J was trimmed by 7 bases and V by 4 bases; bases with no gene match: 11. CDR3 amino acids: CASSGGGQGHSEAFF. The CDR3 nucleotides are TGTGCCAGCAGCGGAGGGGGACAGGGACATAGTGAAGCTTTCTTT.

This chain links TRBV30 with TRBJ1-2, with D possibly being TRBD1 (6 bases). Trimming shortened V by 0 bases and J by 5 bases, and 10 bases separated the two germline ends. The CDR3 covers 13 residues. CDR1 GTSNPN and CDR2 SVGIG come from the germline V gene (reference sequence). This CDR3 is CAWSVQGSYGYTF. In DNA form, the CDR3 reads TGTGCCTGGAGTGTACAGGGCTCTTATGGCTACACCTTC.

V gene TRBV5-8 combines with J gene TRBJ2-3; 7 bases align to TRBD2. V lost 6 bases to trimming and J lost 2 bases; unmatched junction nucleotides: 6. The germline gives CDR1 SGHTS, CDR2 YDEGEE. CDR3 length equals 14 residues. This chain's CDR3 is CASTQAGNTDTQYF. CDR3 DNA sequence: TGTGCCAGCACTCAAGCGGGAAACACAGATACGCAGTATTTT.

The V call is TRBV21-1, the J call TRBJ1-2; the D call of TRBD1 is as the table states it, not checked on the DNA. TRBV21-1 is reported as a pseudogene. The CDR3 length is 14 residues. CDR3: CASSSGVGGYGYTF. CDR3 DNA sequence: TGTGCCAGCAGCTCAGGCGTAGGTGGCTATGGCTACACCTTC.

The chain is built from TRBV28 and TRBJ1-3, with D perhaps TRBD1 (6 bases). Germline loops: CDR1 MDHEN, CDR2 SYDVKM. This CDR3 has 15 residues. V was shortened by 3 bases and J by 1 base, with 10 bases between the two germline ends. The CDR3 DNA sequence: TGTGCCAGCAGTTTTTTCAGGGGATCTGGAAACACCATATATTTT. Protein product: CASSFFRGSGNTIYF.

This clone has a single count. The chain joins TRBV28 to TRBJ2-3; TRBD2 aligns across 7 bases. Germline V gene sequence: CDR1 MDHEN, CDR2 SYDVKM. CDR3 length: 16 amino acids. J gave up 5 bases and V 7 bases, and 15 bases lay outside the gene matches. CDR3 sequence reads: CASTPIQRAGLDTQYF. DNA for the CDR3: TGTGCCAGCACCCCGATACAGAGAGCGGGACTAGATACGCAGTATTTT.

V is TRBV27 and J is TRBJ2-3; 14 bases are a match to TRBD2. With V trimmed by 2 bases and J by 4 bases, 8 bases remained unmatched. Germline loops: CDR1 MNHEY, CDR2 SMNVEV (reference sequence). The CDR3 has 18 residues. The CDR3 spells CASSLGGTSGSHPDTQYF. DNA for the CDR3: TGTGCCAGCAGTTTAGGAGGGACTAGCGGGAGCCATCCAGATACGCAGTATTTT.